Shown below are 13 T cell receptor beta chains from a single sample sequenced in a study of beta chain features in type 1 diabetes. Sequenced material consisted of expressed TCRB transcripts (all of the isolated RNA was reverse transcribed). Clones were read by immunoSEQ multiplex PCR, and TCRdb kept only the in-frame ones, dropping some. The table lists 400,000 to 600,000 clones, approximately 30% of them singletons. Input material: naive CD4+ T cells from blood. Every receptor here comes from a man between 18 and 35 years old in good health.

The chain joins TRBV2 to TRBJ2-3; D possibly corresponds to TRBD1 (6 bases). V was shortened by 5 bases and J by 2 bases, with 11 bases between the two germline ends. Germline loops: CDR1 SNHLY, CDR2 FYNNEI. The CDR3 sequence is 14 residues long. CDR3 in DNA: TGTGCCAGCAGTCGGACAGTCTCCACAGATACGCAGTATTTT. Encoded protein: CASSRTVSTDTQYF.

This clone was counted between two and nine times. The genes are TRBV7-9 and TRBJ1-2; D is uncertain. Germline lookup yields CDR1 SEHNR and CDR2 FQNEAQ (reference sequence). V lost 6 bases and J lost 3, with 8 bases in between. The CDR3 has 12 residues. CDR3 protein: CASSHEDYGYTF. CDR3 in DNA: TGTGCCAGCAGTCACGAGGACTATGGCTACACCTTC.

The chain recombines TRBV23-1 with TRBJ2-7; 7 bases fit TRBD1. TRBV23-1 is marked as an open reading frame, function uncertain. This CDR3 spans 14 amino acids. Trimming removed 2 bases from V and 3 bases from J; junction bases left unmatched: 4. For the CDR3, the DNA is TGCGCCAGCAGTCAAAGGACAGGAGGCTACGAGCAGTACTTC. Translated: CASSQRTGGYEQYF.

The chain recombines TRBV5-1 with TRBJ2-1, with 9 bases lining up with TRBD1. J lost 10 bases, V lost 3 bases, and 8 bases had no gene match. The germline CDR1 and CDR2 sequences are SGHRS and YFSETQ. CDR3 size: 14 residues. CDR3 bases: TGCGCCAGCAGCTCCTTACAGGGGGCAGGAGAGCAGTTCTTC. It yields the protein CASSSLQGAGEQFF.

This clone was observed a handful of times. This sequence joins TRBV7-2 and TRBJ2-1; 11 bases agree with TRBD2. V dropped 5 bases and J dropped 10; count of bases not matched to a gene: 10. Germline CDR1 SGHTA, CDR2 FQGNSA. CDR3 length: 15 residues. CDR3 amino acids: CASSIGLAGRGEQFF. The DNA of the CDR3 is TGTGCCAGCAGCATAGGACTAGCGGGCAGAGGAGAGCAGTTCTTC.

The rearrangement links TRBV25-1 to TRBJ2-7, with 7 bases identical to TRBD1. Losses at the gene ends were 7 bases for V and 5 bases for J; bases not matched to a gene: 8. Germline V gene sequence: CDR1 MGHDK, CDR2 SYGVNS. The CDR3 has 13 amino acids. The CDR3 sequence is CASTRQGMDEQYF. The CDR3 DNA reads TGTGCCAGCACTAGACAGGGAATGGACGAGCAGTACTTC.

The chain is built from TRBV30 and TRBJ2-2; possibly TRBD1 for D (5 bases). The germline V and J ends were trimmed by 1 base and 1 base, with 16 bases remaining between them. This CDR3 spans 17 amino acids. From germline, CDR1 is GTSNPN and CDR2 SVGIG (reference sequence). The CDR3 DNA is TGTGCCTGGAGTGCCAACTCCTATAGGGGGAACACCGGGGAGCTGTTTTTT. Residues: CAWSANSYRGNTGELFF.

The chain recombines TRBV4-1 with TRBJ1-5; perhaps TRBD1 as D (5 bases). The germline V gene has CDR1 MGHRA and CDR2 YSYEKL. With 0 bases removed from V and 5 bases from J, the gap between germline ends came to 17 bases. CDR3 size: 17 residues. DNA for the CDR3: TGCGCCAGCAGCCAAGACGGTGGCAGGGAGAACCATCAGCCCCAGCATTTT. It specifies CASSQDGGRENHQPQHF.

In its sample, this clone was seen once. This chain connects TRBV29-1 to TRBJ1-2; possibly TRBD1 for D (5 bases). Germline CDR1 reads SQVTM; CDR2 reads ANQGSEA. Trimming removed 6 bases from V and 3 bases from J, with 8 bases in between. This CDR3 is 11 amino acids long. The DNA for the CDR3 is TGCAGCGTCGACAGCTACTATGGCTACACCTTC. Amino acids: CSVDSYYGYTF.

This rearrangement joins TRBV7-2 to TRBJ2-4; 8 bases agree with TRBD1. The V gene's germline CDR1 is SGHTA and CDR2 FQGNSA. The CDR3 spans 15 residues. With V trimmed by 4 bases and J by 0 bases, 2 bases remained unmatched. In DNA form, the CDR3 reads TGTGCCAGCAGCTCAGGGGGCATAGCCAAAAACATTCAGTACTTC. It translates to CASSSGGIAKNIQYF.

This chain connects TRBV9 to TRBJ2-3; 15 nucleotides match TRBD2. This CDR3 spans 18 amino acids. J gave up 6 bases and V 4 bases, and 12 bases lay outside the gene matches. Germline assignment: CDR1 SGDLS and CDR2 YYNGEE. The CDR3 nucleotides read TGTGCCAGCAGCCCTCAGGGGACTAGCGGGAGGACCCGGGATACGCAGTATTTT. As protein: CASSPQGTSGRTRDTQYF.

V is TRBV7-2 and J is TRBJ2-5, with D possibly TRBD1 on 6 matching bases. CDR3 length: 17 residues. V was pared by 3 bases and J by 3 bases, with 20 bases between. The germline gives CDR1 SGHTA, CDR2 FQGNSA. The CDR3 spells CASSFILNGTKKETQYF. CDR3 DNA: TGTGCCAGCAGCTTCATTCTTAACGGGACAAAAAAAGAGACCCAGTACTTC.

The V and J genes are TRBV5-1 and TRBJ1-2; D gene uncertain. V was cut by 0 bases and J by 5 bases, with 5 bases left in between. The CDR3 runs to 12 residues. Germline-derived CDR1 and CDR2 are SGHRS and YFSETQ. The CDR3 DNA follows: TGCGCCAGCAGCTTGGGCAATTATGGCTACACCTTC. Protein: CASSLGNYGYTF.